Listed below are T cell receptor beta chains from one sample, sequenced in a study of cytomegalovirus exposure and HLA in healthy donors. The assay was immunoSEQ multiplex PCR, and TCRdb's table has in-frame clones only and misses some. The table has about 74,000 clones, 85% to 95% seen once. The sample consisted of PBMCs. Every receptor here comes from a man younger than 35 in good health and CMV-seropositive. Each CDR3 is given with its conserved first and last residue. The D gene is left open where the match is weak. Clone size, where shown, is once, few, many, or a class for clones that have expanded.

v_gene	abundance	j_gene	d_gene	CDR3aa	CDR3nt
TRBV28	.	TRBJ2-7	TRBD2	CASSPSVGLAVYEQYF	TGTGCCAGCAGTCCCTCCGTGGGGCTAGCGGTCTACGAGCAGTACTTC
TRBV6-5	.	TRBJ1-5	TRBD1	CASSPQTGGNQPQHF	TGTGCCAGCAGCCCACAGACAGGGGGCAATCAGCCCCAGCATTTT
TRBV5-5	.	TRBJ2-7	TRBD2	CASSAGLAGVRYEQYF	TGTGCCAGCAGCGCGGGACTAGCGGGAGTCAGGTACGAGCAGTACTTC
TRBV6-4	once	TRBJ2-7	TRBD2	CASSDSQAFSSGNPYEQYF	TGTGCCAGCAGTGACTCACAGGCTTTCTCTAGCGGGAACCCCTACGAGCAGTACTTC
TRBV9	.	TRBJ1-2	.	CASSGPSRVVNYGYTF	TGTGCCAGCAGCGGCCCCAGCAGGGTAGTTAACTATGGCTACACCTTC
TRBV7-9	.	TRBJ2-5	.	CASSSGTFQETQYF	TGTGCCAGCAGCTCCGGGACTTTTCAAGAGACCCAGTACTTC
TRBV10-3	.	TRBJ2-3	.	CAFQGLVTDTQYF	TGTGCCTTCCAGGGGTTGGTCACAGATACGCAGTATTTT
TRBV6-5	.	TRBJ2-2	.	CASLSVYTGELFF	TGTGCCAGTCTCTCCGTCTACACCGGGGAGCTGTTTTTT
TRBV11-2	.	TRBJ2-6	.	CASSFSPGANVLTF	TGTGCCAGCAGCTTTAGCCCTGGGGCCAACGTCCTGACTTTC
TRBV7-3	once	TRBJ2-5	.	CASSPTGLQETQYF	TGTGCCAGCAGCCCAACAGGGCTACAAGAGACCCAGTACTTC
TRBV5-4	.	TRBJ1-1	.	CASSRGGGEQLNTEAFF	TGTGCCAGCAGCCGAGGCGGGGGCGAACAATTGAACACTGAAGCTTTCTTT
TRBV30	.	TRBJ2-2	.	CASAGLATGELFF	TGTGCCAGCGCGGGGCTGGCCACCGGGGAGCTGTTTTTT
TRBV6-1	.	TRBJ2-2	TRBD2	CASSETSGTTGELFF	TGTGCCAGCAGTGAGACTAGCGGGACCACCGGGGAGCTGTTTTTT
TRBV19	.	TRBJ2-5	TRBD2	CASSPARLLAGETQYF	TGTGCCAGTAGTCCCGCGCGCCTCCTAGCGGGAGAGACCCAGTACTTC
TRBV21-1	once	TRBJ1-5	.	CASGIHRQGLNQPQHF	TGTGCCAGCGGAATCCATCGACAGGGCCTAAATCAGCCCCAGCATTTT
TRBV7-9	.	TRBJ1-4	TRBD1	CASSLGDRGKEKLFF	TGTGCCAGCAGCTTAGGGGACAGGGGGAAGGAAAAACTGTTTTTT
TRBV28	.	TRBJ1-5	.	CASSGGGTGNQPQHF	TGTGCCAGCAGTGGGGGGGGGACGGGCAATCAGCCCCAGCATTTT
TRBV7-9	.	TRBJ2-3	.	CASTTDYFGRTDTQYF	TGTGCCAGCACCACTGACTATTTCGGGAGAACAGATACGCAGTATTTT
TRBV29-1	once	TRBJ2-4	.	CSGIQLAKNIQYF	TGCAGCGGGATACAGCTAGCCAAAAACATTCAGTACTTC
TRBV7-8	.	TRBJ2-3	TRBD1	CASSLADREPTDTQYF	TGTGCCAGCAGCTTAGCGGACAGGGAGCCCACAGATACGCAGTATTTT
TRBV2	.	TRBJ2-7	TRBD1	CASSDGQGPYEQYF	TGTGCCAGCAGTGACGGACAGGGGCCCTACGAGCAGTACTTC
TRBV4-1	.	TRBJ2-5	.	CASSELVKETQYF	TGCGCCAGCAGCGAACTAGTTAAAGAGACCCAGTACTTC
TRBV6-1	.	TRBJ2-3	.	CASSITDTQYF	TGTGCCAGCTCTATTACAGATACGCAGTATTTT
TRBV5-4	once	TRBJ1-1	TRBD1	CASSRGTGPLPEAFF	TGTGCCAGCAGCAGGGGGACAGGGCCCCTTCCTGAAGCTTTCTTT
TRBV6-5	.	TRBJ2-2	TRBD1	CASNWDRGTGELFF	TGTGCCAGTAACTGGGACAGGGGGACCGGGGAGCTGTTTTTT
TRBV27	.	TRBJ1-1	TRBD1	CASRLWTGLNTEAFF	TGTGCCAGCAGGCTTTGGACAGGCTTGAACACTGAAGCTTTCTTT
TRBV28	.	TRBJ1-4	TRBD1	CASSLRGQVIEKLFF	TGTGCCAGCAGTTTGAGGGGGCAGGTGATTGAAAAACTGTTTTTT
TRBV2	.	TRBJ2-7	TRBD2	CAGRGLEYEQYF	TGTGCGGGGAGGGGACTGGAATACGAGCAGTACTTC
TRBV7-9	.	TRBJ2-5	TRBD1	CASSPGQGRETQYF	TGTGCCAGCAGCCCGGGACAGGGTAGGGAGACCCAGTACTTC
TRBV5-1	.	TRBJ2-1	TRBD2	CASSLPKAGGPSSYNEQFF	TGCGCCAGCAGCTTGCCGAAAGCGGGAGGGCCCTCTTCCTACAATGAGCAGTTCTTC
TRBV2	.	TRBJ2-2	.	CASSVRVVETGELFF	TGTGCCAGCAGTGTCAGGGTGGTTGAGACCGGGGAGCTGTTTTTT
TRBV5-1	.	TRBJ2-1	.	CASSRGFGAIGGDEQFF	TGCGCCAGCAGCCGGGGGTTCGGGGCGATTGGGGGAGATGAGCAGTTCTTC
TRBV7-3	.	TRBJ2-1	TRBD2	CASSSGTRSSYNEQFF	TGTGCCAGCAGCTCCGGGACTAGGAGCTCCTACAATGAGCAGTTCTTC
TRBV5-1	.	TRBJ2-7	TRBD1	CASSLGQGLREQYF	TGCGCCAGCAGCTTGGGACAGGGCCTTCGGGAGCAGTACTTC
TRBV7-2	once	TRBJ2-7	TRBD1	CASSQGQGSPYEQYF	TGTGCCAGCAGCCAGGGACAGGGGTCCCCCTACGAGCAGTACTTC
TRBV28	.	TRBJ2-7	.	CASSLWTDSYEQYF	TGTGCCAGCAGTTTATGGACTGACAGCTACGAGCAGTACTTC
TRBV28	.	TRBJ1-1	.	CASGEHRGRTEAFF	TGTGCCAGCGGTGAGCATCGGGGTCGCACTGAAGCTTTCTTT
TRBV5-4	.	TRBJ1-1	.	CASSLDNAEAFF	TGTGCCAGCAGCCTGGACAACGCTGAAGCTTTCTTT
TRBV9	.	TRBJ2-5	TRBD2	CASSLAGVETQYF	TGTGCCAGCAGCCTAGCGGGAGTTGAGACCCAGTACTTC
TRBV30	.	TRBJ2-5	.	CAWSLTRSETQYF	TGTGCCTGGAGTTTGACTAGATCTGAGACCCAGTACTTC
TRBV9	.	TRBJ2-5	TRBD2	CASSVSGLAGGETQYF	TGTGCCAGCAGCGTTTCAGGACTAGCGGGAGGAGAGACCCAGTACTTC
TRBV5-4	.	TRBJ2-1	.	CASSLGGGLPYNEQFF	TGTGCCAGCAGCTTGGGGGGAGGCCTCCCCTACAATGAGCAGTTCTTC
TRBV9	.	TRBJ2-5	TRBD1	CASSLGQGSKTQYF	TGTGCCAGCAGCCTGGGACAGGGCTCCAAGACCCAGTACTTC
TRBV7-9	.	TRBJ2-4	TRBD2	CASSLERGRKGNIQYF	TGTGCCAGCAGCTTAGAGCGGGGGCGCAAGGGGAACATTCAGTACTTC
TRBV5-1	.	TRBJ2-7	TRBD1	CASSGAAGTGIYEQYF	TGCGCCAGCAGCGGGGCCGCCGGGACAGGGATTTACGAGCAGTACTTC
TRBV6-1	.	TRBJ1-4	TRBD1	CASSARTGGNEKLFF	TGTGCCAGCAGTGCACGAACAGGGGGCAACGAAAAACTGTTTTTT
TRBV7-8	.	TRBJ1-5	.	CASSLDKRRDNQPQHF	TGTGCCAGCAGCTTAGATAAACGCAGGGACAATCAGCCCCAGCATTTT
TRBV2	.	TRBJ1-2	.	CASSMGGYGYTF	TGTGCCAGCAGTATGGGGGGCTATGGCTACACCTTC
TRBV9	.	TRBJ2-1	.	CASSVGGGSRSSYNEQFF	TGTGCCAGCAGCGTAGGAGGTGGGAGCCGGAGCTCCTACAATGAGCAGTTCTTC
TRBV23-1	.	TRBJ2-5	.	CASSRPTIIQETQYF	TGCGCCAGCAGTCGACCGACTATAATACAAGAGACCCAGTACTTC
TRBV6-1	once	TRBJ1-4	.	CASSERTFEWHNEKLFF	TGTGCCAGCAGTGAAAGGACATTCGAGTGGCATAATGAAAAACTGTTTTTT
TRBV29-1	.	TRBJ2-3	TRBD2	CSVGGYTDTQYF	TGCAGCGTGGGGGGGTACACAGATACGCAGTATTTT
TRBV11-2	once	TRBJ2-5	.	CASSLEWGSQETQYF	TGTGCCAGCAGCTTAGAATGGGGCAGCCAAGAGACCCAGTACTTC
TRBV29-1	.	TRBJ1-1	.	CSVGKGRSTEAFF	TGCAGCGTTGGGAAAGGGAGATCCACTGAAGCTTTCTTT
TRBV10-1	few	TRBJ2-7	.	CASSDGQGFAEQYF	TGCGCCAGCAGTGATGGGCAGGGGTTTGCCGAGCAGTACTTC
TRBV7-9	.	TRBJ2-7	TRBD2	CASSTGTSGRDYEQYF	TGTGCCAGCAGCACAGGGACTAGCGGGAGAGACTACGAGCAGTACTTC
TRBV13	.	TRBJ2-1	TRBD2	CASSLGLAGHNEQFF	TGTGCCAGCAGCTTGGGACTAGCGGGGCACAATGAGCAGTTCTTC
TRBV7-9	.	TRBJ2-5	.	CASSPRGLGETQYF	TGTGCCAGCAGCCCCCGCGGACTTGGGGAGACCCAGTACTTC
TRBV2	.	TRBJ2-3	.	CASSDKGFDTQYF	TGTGCCAGCAGTGATAAGGGGTTCGATACGCAGTATTTT